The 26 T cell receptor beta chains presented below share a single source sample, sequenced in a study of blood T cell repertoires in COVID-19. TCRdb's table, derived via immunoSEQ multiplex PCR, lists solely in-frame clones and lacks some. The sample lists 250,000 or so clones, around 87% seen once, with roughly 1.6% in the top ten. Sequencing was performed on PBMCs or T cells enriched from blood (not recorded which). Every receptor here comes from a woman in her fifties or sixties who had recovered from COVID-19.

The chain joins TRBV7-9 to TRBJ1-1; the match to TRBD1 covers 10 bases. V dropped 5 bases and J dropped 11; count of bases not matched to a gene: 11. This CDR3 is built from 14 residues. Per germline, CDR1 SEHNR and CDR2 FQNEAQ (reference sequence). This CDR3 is CASSASPGTGEAFF. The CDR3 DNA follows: TGTGCCAGCAGCGCCAGCCCCGGGACAGGGGAGGCTTTCTTT.

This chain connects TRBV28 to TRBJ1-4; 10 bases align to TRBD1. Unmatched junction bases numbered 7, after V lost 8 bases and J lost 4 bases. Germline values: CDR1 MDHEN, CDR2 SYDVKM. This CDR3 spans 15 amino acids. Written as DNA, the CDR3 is TGTGCCAGCCAGTCCAGGACAGGGGGTAATGAAAAACTGTTTTTT. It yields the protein CASQSRTGGNEKLFF. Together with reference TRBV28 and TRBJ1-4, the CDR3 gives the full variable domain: DVKVTQSSRYLVKRTGEKVFLECVQDMDHENMFWYRQDPGLGLRLIYFSYDVKMKEKGDIPEGYSVSREKKERFSLILESASTNQTSMYLCASQSRTGGNEKLFFGSGTQLSVL.

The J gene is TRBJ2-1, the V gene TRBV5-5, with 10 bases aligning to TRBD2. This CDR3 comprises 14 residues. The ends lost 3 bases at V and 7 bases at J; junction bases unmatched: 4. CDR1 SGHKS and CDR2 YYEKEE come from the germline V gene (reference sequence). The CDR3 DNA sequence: TGTGCCAGCAGCTCACGGACTAGCGGAAATGAGCAGTTCTTC. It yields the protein CASSSRTSGNEQFF.

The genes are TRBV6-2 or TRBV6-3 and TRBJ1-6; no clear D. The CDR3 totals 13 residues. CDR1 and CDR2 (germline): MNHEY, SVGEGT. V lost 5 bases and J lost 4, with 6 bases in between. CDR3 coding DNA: TGTGCCAGCAGTCGCGAGTATAATTCACCCCTCCACTTT. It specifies CASSREYNSPLHF.

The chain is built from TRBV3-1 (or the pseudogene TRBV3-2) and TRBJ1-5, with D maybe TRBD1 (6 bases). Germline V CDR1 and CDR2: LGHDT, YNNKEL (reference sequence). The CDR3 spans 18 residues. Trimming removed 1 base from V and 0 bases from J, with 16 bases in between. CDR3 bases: TGTGCCAGCAGCCAAGTTTCCGGGACACCTATTAGCAATCAGCCCCAGCATTTT. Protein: CASSQVSGTPISNQPQHF.

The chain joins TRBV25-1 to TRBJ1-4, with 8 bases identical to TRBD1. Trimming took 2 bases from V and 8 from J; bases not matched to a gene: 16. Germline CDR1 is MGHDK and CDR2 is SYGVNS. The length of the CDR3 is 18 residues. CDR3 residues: CASSERTRRQGFREKLFF. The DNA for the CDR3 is TGTGCCAGCAGTGAACGTACCCGCAGACAGGGGTTTAGGGAAAAACTGTTTTTT.

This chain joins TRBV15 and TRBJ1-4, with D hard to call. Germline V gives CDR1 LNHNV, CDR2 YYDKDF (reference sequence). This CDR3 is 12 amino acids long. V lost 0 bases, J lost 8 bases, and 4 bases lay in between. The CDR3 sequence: CATSRDREKLFF. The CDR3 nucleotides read TGTGCCACCAGCAGAGACAGGGAAAAACTGTTTTTT.

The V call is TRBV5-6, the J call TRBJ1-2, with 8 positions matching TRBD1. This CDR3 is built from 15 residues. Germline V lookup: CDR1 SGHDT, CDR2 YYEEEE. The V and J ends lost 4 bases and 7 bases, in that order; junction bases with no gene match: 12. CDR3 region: CASSKWWAGGFGYTF. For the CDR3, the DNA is TGTGCCAGCAGCAAATGGTGGGCAGGGGGCTTTGGCTACACCTTC. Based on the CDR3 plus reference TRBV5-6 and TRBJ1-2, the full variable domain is DAGVTQSPTHLIKTRGQQVTLRCSPKSGHDTVSWYQQALGQGPQFIFQYYEEEERQRGNFPDRFSGHQFPNYSSELNVNALLLGDSALYLCASSKWWAGGFGYTFGSGTRLTVV.

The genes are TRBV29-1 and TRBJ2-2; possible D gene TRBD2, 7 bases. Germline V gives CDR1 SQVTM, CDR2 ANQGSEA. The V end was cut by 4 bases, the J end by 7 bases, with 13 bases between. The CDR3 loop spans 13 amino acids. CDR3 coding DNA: TGCAGCGTTGGACGGGGGGCGGTCGGGGAGCTGTTTTTT. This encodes CSVGRGAVGELFF.

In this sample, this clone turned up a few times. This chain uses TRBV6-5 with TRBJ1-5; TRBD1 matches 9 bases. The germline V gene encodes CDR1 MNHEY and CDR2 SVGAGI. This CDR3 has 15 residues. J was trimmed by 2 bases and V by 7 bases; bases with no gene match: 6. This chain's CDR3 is CASIVDRGGNQPQHF. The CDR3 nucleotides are TGTGCCAGCATTGTGGACAGGGGAGGCAATCAGCCCCAGCATTTT.

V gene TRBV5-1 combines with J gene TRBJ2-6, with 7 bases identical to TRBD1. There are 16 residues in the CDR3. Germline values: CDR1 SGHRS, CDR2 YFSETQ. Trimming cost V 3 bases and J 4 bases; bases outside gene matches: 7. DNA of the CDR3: TGCGCCAGCAGCTATGCCGGGACAGCCGGGGCCAACGTCCTGACTTTC. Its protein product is CASSYAGTAGANVLTF.

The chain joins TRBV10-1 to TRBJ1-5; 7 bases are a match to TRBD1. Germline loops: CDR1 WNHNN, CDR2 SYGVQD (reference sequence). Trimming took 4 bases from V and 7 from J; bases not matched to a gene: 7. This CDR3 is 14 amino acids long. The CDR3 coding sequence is TGCGCCAGCAGTGTAGGGGGCGCGCTCCAGCCCCAGCATTTT. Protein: CASSVGGALQPQHF.

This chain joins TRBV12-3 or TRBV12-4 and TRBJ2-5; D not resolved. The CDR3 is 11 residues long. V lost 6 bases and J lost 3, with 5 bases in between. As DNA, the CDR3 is TGTGCCAGCAGAATAGAAGAGACCCAGTACTTC. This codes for CASRIEETQYF.

The CDR3 sequence: CASVKTGSYEQYF. The DNA of the CDR3 is TGCGCCAGCGTCAAGACAGGGAGCTACGAGCAGTACTTC. The chain uses TRBV5-1 and TRBJ2-7; 7 bases match TRBD1. Germline CDR1 SGHRS, CDR2 YFSETQ. Unmatched junction bases numbered 7, after V lost 7 bases and J lost 3 bases. The CDR3 is made up of 13 amino acids.

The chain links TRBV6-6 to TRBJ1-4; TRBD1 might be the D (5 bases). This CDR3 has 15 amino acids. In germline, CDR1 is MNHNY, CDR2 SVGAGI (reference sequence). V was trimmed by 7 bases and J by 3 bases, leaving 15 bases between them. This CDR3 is CASINRRLANEKLFF. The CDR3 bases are TGTGCCAGCATCAACAGGCGCTTGGCTAATGAAAAACTGTTTTTT.

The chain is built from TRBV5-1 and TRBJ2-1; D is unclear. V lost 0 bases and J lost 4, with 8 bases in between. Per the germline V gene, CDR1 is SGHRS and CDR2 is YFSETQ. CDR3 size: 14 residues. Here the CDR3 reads CASSLANSYNEQFF. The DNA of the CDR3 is TGCGCCAGCAGCTTGGCTAACTCTTACAATGAGCAGTTCTTC.

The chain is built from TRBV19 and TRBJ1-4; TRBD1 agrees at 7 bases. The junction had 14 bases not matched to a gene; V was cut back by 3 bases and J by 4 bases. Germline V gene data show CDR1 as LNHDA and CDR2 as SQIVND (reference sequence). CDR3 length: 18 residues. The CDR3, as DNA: TGTGCCAGTAGTATCGATGGCCCTGACAGGGCCGTTAATGAAAAACTGTTTTTT. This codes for CASSIDGPDRAVNEKLFF.

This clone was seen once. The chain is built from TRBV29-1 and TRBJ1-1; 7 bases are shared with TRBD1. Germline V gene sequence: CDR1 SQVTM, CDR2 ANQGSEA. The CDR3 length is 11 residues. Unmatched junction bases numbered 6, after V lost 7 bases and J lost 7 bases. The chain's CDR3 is CSGRQGSEAFF. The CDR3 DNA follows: TGCAGCGGCCGACAGGGCAGTGAAGCTTTCTTT. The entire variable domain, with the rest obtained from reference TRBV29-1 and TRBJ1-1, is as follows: SAVISQKPSRDICQRGTSLTIQCQVDSQVTMMFWYRQQPGQSLTLIATANQGSEATYESGFVIDKFPISRPNLTFSTLTVSNMSPEDSSIYLCSGRQGSEAFFGQGTRLTVV.

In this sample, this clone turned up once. The chain's CDR3 is CASSLASGGVRNEQFF. CDR3 coding DNA: TGCGCCAGCAGCTTGGCCTCCGGGGGAGTTCGCAATGAGCAGTTCTTC. The rearrangement uses TRBV5-1 and TRBJ2-1; maybe TRBD2 (6 bases). Trimming stripped 0 bases from V and 6 bases from J, with 16 bases between. The germline gives CDR1 SGHRS, CDR2 YFSETQ. CDR3 size: 16 residues.

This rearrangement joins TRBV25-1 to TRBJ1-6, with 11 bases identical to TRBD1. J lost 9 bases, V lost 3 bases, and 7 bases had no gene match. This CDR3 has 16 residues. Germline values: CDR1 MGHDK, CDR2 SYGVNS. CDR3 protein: CASSDPGQGVGSPLHF. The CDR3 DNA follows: TGTGCCAGCAGTGATCCGGGACAGGGGGTCGGTTCACCCCTCCACTTT.

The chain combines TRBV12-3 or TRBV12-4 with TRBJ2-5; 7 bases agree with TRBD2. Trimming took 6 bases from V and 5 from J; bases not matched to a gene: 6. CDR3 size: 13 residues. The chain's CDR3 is CASSQLARETQYF. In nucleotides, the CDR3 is TGTGCCAGCAGCCAACTAGCGAGGGAGACCCAGTACTTC.

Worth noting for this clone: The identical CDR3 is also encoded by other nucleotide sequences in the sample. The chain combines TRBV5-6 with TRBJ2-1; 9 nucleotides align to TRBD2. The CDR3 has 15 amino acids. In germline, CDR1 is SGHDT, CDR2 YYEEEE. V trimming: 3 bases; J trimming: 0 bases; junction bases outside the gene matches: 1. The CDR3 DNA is TGTGCCAGCAGCTATAGCGGGAGCTCCTACAATGAGCAGTTCTTC. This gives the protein CASSYSGSSYNEQFF.

The CDR3 spells CASSVSQGYRSTGELFF. The DNA for the CDR3 is TGTGCCAGCAGCGTGTCACAGGGCTATCGGAGCACCGGGGAGCTGTTTTTT. The chain links TRBV9 to TRBJ2-2; D is perhaps TRBD1 (6 bases). Germline V lookup: CDR1 SGDLS, CDR2 YYNGEE. The CDR3 loop spans 17 amino acids. Trimming took off 2 bases at V and 4 bases at J, with 18 bases between the two ends.

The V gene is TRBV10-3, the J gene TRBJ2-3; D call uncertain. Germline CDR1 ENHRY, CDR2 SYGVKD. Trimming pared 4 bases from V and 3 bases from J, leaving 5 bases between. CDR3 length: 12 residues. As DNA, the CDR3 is TGTGCCATCAGTGTAGATACAGATACGCAGTATTTT. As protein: CAISVDTDTQYF.

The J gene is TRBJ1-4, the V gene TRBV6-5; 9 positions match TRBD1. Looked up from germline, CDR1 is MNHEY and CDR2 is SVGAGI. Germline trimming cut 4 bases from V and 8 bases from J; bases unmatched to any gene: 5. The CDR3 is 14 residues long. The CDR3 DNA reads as TGTGCCAGCAGTTCTTGGACAGGGGACGAAAAACTGTTTTTT. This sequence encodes CASSSWTGDEKLFF.

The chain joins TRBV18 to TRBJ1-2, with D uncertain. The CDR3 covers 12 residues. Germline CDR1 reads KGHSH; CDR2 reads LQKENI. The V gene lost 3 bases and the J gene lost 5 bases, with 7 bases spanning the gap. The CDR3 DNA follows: TGTGCCAGCTCACCGCAGGAATATGGCTACACCTTC. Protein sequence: CASSPQEYGYTF.